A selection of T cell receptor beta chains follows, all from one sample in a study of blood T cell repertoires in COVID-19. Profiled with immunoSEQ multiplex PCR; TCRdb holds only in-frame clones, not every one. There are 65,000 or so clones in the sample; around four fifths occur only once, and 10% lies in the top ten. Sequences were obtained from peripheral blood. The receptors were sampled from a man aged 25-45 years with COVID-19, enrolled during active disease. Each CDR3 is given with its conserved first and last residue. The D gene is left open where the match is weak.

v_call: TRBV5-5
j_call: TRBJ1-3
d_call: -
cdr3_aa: CASSLEAGNTIYF

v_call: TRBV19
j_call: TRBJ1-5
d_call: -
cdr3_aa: CASSPTAHSNQPQHF

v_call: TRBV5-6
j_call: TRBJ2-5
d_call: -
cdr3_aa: CASSARPGGGAGQQTQYF

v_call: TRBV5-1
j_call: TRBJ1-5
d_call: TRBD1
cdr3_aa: CASSNRGDQPQHF

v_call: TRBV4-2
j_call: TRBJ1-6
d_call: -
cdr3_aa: CASSQAGDNSPLHF

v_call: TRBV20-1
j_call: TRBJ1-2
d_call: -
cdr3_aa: CSASKSGTF

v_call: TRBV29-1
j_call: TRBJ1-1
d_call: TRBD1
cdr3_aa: CSSHEGGNTEAFF

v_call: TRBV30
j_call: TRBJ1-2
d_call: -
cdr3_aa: CAWSLGGRGYTF

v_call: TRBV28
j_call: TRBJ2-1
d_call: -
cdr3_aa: CASRSFDGEAYNEQFF

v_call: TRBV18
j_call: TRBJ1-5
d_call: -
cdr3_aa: CASSPGQNNQPQHF

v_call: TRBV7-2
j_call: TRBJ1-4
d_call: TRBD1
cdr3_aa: CASSFRQGGEKLFF

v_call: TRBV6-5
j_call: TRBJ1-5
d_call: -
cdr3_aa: CASSPGRFNQPQHF

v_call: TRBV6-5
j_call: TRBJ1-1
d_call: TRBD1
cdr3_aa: CASSQGAGTEAFF

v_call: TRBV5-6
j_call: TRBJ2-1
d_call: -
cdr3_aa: CASSPGGIGSYNEQFF

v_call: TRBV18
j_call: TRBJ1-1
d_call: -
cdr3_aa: CASSPPVRGGNTEAFF

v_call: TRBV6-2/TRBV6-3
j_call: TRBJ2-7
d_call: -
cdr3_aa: CASSSRGSGYEQYF

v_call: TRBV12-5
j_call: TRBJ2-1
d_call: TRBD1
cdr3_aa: CASTGTGVREQFF

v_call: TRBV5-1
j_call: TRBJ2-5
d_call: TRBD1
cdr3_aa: CASSASGTGGETQYF

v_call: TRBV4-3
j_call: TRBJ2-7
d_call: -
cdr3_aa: CASSQAAGKSYEQYF

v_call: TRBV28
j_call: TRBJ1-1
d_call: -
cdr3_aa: CASSLARNTEAFF

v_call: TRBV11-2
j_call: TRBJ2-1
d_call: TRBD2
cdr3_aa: CASSLESGLAGTEQFF

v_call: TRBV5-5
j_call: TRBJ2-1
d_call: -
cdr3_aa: CASISYQDGSSYNEQFF

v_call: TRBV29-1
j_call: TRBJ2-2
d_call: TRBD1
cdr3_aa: CSVPGQGNKGELFF

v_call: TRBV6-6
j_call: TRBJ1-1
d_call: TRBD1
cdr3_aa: CASSNRGGNTEAFF

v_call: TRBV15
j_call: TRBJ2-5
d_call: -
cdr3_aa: CASGYSQETQYF

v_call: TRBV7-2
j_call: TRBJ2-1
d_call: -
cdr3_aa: CASSLVSRGGDEQFF

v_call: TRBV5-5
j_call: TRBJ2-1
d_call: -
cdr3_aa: CASSVRNYNEQFF

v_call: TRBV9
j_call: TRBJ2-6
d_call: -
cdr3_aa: CASSAHTSGANVLTF

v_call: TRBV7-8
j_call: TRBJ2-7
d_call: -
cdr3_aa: CASSLRGGYEQYF

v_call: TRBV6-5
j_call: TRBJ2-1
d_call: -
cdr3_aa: CASSRPRSLDEQFF

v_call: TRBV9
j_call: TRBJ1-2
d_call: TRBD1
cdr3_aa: CASSATGLKGYTF

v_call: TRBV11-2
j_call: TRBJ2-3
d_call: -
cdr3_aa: CASRLAVLTDTQYF

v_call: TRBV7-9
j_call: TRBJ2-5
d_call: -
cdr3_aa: CASSLWGHSNLQETQYF

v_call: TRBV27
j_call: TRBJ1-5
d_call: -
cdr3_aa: CASSPDRLNQPQHF

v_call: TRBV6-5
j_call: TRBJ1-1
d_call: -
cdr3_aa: CALRGVGTEAFF

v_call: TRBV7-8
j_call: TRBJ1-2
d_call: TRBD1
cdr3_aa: CASSPGGFAGGNYGYTF

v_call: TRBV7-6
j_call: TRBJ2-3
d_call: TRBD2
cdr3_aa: CASRGLAGGNTDTQYF

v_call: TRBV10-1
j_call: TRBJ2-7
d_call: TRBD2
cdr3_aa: CASSEGVAGKTGRQYF

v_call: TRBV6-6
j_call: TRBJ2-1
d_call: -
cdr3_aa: CASSPGTASSYNEQFF

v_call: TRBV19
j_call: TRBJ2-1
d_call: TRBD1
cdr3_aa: CASSSWTGKSYNEQFF

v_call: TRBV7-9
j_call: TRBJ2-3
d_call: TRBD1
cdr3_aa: CASSPLKQGSVTDTQYF